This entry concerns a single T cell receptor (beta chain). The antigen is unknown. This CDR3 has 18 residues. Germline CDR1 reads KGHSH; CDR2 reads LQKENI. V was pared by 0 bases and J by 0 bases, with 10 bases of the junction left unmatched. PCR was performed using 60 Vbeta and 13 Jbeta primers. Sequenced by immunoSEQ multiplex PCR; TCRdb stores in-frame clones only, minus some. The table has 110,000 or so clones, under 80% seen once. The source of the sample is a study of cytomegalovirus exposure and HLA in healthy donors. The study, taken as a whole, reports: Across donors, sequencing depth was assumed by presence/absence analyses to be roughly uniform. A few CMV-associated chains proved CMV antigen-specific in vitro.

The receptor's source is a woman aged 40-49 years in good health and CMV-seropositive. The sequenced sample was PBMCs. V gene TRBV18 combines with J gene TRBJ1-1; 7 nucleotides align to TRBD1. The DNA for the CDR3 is TGTGCCAGCTCACCACCGACAGGGCGTGAGTCCTTGAACACTGAAGCTTTCTTT. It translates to CASSPPTGRESLNTEAFF.